Listed below are T cell receptor beta chains from one sample, sequenced in a study of post-analysis software for immune sequencing data. TCRdb re-derived calls from the PCR reads in MiXCR, one entry per CDR3 protein. The sample records a few hundred thousand distinct CDR3 sequences, 35% to 40% being singletons. Sequencing input: blood. The receptors were sampled from a girl aged 5 to 17 with multiple sclerosis. CDR3s include the opening cysteine and the closing phenylalanine or tryptophan. D genes are given only for firm matches. Rows give clone size only sometimes, using once, few, many, or a class for an expanded clone.

J gene | V gene | D gene | clone size | CDR3 DNA | CDR3 protein
TRBJ1-1 | TRBV12-3/TRBV12-4 | TRBD1 | few | TGTGCCAGCAGTCCTACGGTAGGGGACAGCATTTACACTGAAGCTTTCTTT | CASSPTVGDSIYTEAFF
TRBJ2-4 | TRBV27 | NA | many | TGTGCCAGCAGTCGAAGGAGTTCTGGCATTCAGTACTTC | CASSRRSSGIQYF
TRBJ1-5 | TRBV27 | TRBD1 | NA | TGTGCCAGCAGCTCACTCACGGGGACAGGCAATCAGCCCCAGCATTTT | CASSSLTGTGNQPQHF
TRBJ2-1 | TRBV5-1 | TRBD2 | NA | TGCGCCAGCAGCCCGTTCGCGCGGGAGCTGAATGAGCAGTTCTTC | CASSPFARELNEQFF
TRBJ2-7 | TRBV20-1 | NA | NA | TGCAGTGCTAGCCCTCCCGGGACACATTACGAGCAGTACTTC | CSASPPGTHYEQYF
TRBJ2-7 | TRBV6-5 | TRBD1 | NA | TGTGCCAGCAGCAGGGGACAGGGAGAGCAGTACTTC | CASSRGQGEQYF
TRBJ2-7 | TRBV15 | TRBD2 | NA | TGTGCCACTTCCCGGGGGGGTCACAATGAGCAGTACTTC | CATSRGGHNEQYF
TRBJ2-1 | TRBV29-1 | TRBD1 | many | TGCAGCGTTGAGGGACCGGGACAGGGAAGGAATGAGCAGTTCTTC | CSVEGPGQGRNEQFF
TRBJ2-4 | TRBV10-3 | TRBD1 | many | TGTGCCATCAGTGAGTCACCAGGGGGACAGGTAAACATTCAGTACTTC | CAISESPGGQVNIQYF
TRBJ2-7 | TRBV20-1 | NA | NA | TGCAGTGCTAGGAGGGAGTACGAGCAGTACTTC | CSARREYEQYF
TRBJ2-6 | TRBV20-1 | NA | many | TGCAGTGCAACTGGGACCGCCACGCGACGCTCTGGGGCCAACGTCCTGACTTTC | CSATGTATRRSGANVLTF
TRBJ2-3 | TRBV5-1 | TRBD2 | few | TGCGCCAGCAGCTTGGAAGGCGGGGGGTTCACAGATACGCAGTATTTT | CASSLEGGGFTDTQYF
TRBJ1-6 | TRBV4-2 | TRBD1 | many | TGTGCCAGCAGCCAAGATTCAGGGGGTCGAGATTATAATTCACCCCTCCACTTT | CASSQDSGGRDYNSPLHF
TRBJ2-2 | TRBV12-3/TRBV12-4 | TRBD2 | NA | TGTGCCAGCAGCCCCCCAGCGGGAGGAAACACCGGGGAGCTGTTTTTT | CASSPPAGGNTGELFF
TRBJ1-2 | TRBV20-1 | NA | many | TGCAGTGCCGGACAACCTAACTATGGCTACACCTTC | CSAGQPNYGYTF
TRBJ2-2 | TRBV29-1 | TRBD2 | many | TGCAGCGTTGGGGGACTAGCGGCGAACACCGGGGAGCTGTTTTTT | CSVGGLAANTGELFF
TRBJ1-4 | TRBV20-1 | NA | many | TGCAGTGCTAGAGTTGGCCCTGAAAAACTGTTTTTT | CSARVGPEKLFF
TRBJ1-1 | TRBV29-1 | TRBD1 | many | TGCAGCGCTGAAACAGGGGGCCGCACTGAAGCTTTCTTT | CSAETGGRTEAFF
TRBJ2-3 | TRBV6-6 | NA | many | TGTGCCAGCGGGGTTACGAGCACAGATACGCAGTATTTT | CASGVTSTDTQYF
TRBJ2-2 | TRBV7-3 | TRBD2 | NA | TGTGCCAGCAGCTTAAACGGGAGGGCCAACACCGGGGAGCTGTTTTTT | CASSLNGRANTGELFF
TRBJ2-7 | TRBV4-1 | NA | NA | TGCGCCAGCAGCCAAGATGGCTTTAGCTACGAGCAGTACTTC | CASSQDGFSYEQYF
TRBJ1-1 | TRBV6-5 | NA | few | TGTGCCAGCAGTTATAAAAGGGAAAAATTCACTGAAGCTTTCTTT | CASSYKREKFTEAFF
TRBJ1-2 | TRBV30 | TRBD1 | many | TGTGCCTGGCTACAGGGGACCTATGGCTACACCTTC | CAWLQGTYGYTF
TRBJ1-1 | TRBV20-1 | NA | NA | TGCAGTGCCACGGGGGGGGCAGTGATGAACACTGAAGCTTTCTTT | CSATGGAVMNTEAFF
TRBJ2-6 | TRBV19 | NA | NA | TGTGCCAGTAAACTCCGAAGGTCTGGGGCCAACGTCCTGACTTTC | CASKLRRSGANVLTF
TRBJ2-7 | TRBV20-1 | NA | NA | TGCAGTGCTAGAGATTGGAAAAGCTCCTACGAGCAGTACTTC | CSARDWKSSYEQYF
TRBJ2-7 | TRBV18 | NA | many | TGTGCCAGCTCACCGTTCAGGGGATGGGAGCAGTACTTC | CASSPFRGWEQYF